This T cell receptor (beta chain) was identified in a study of vaccination effects on CD4 cells after COVID-19. This clone was counted a single time. Its antigen is not identified. CDR3 size: 15 residues. Trimming pared 0 bases from V and 4 bases from J, leaving 11 bases between. Germline values: CDR1 SGHRS, CDR2 YFSETQ. An approximately ten-day culture period preceded the isolation of CD4+ T cells. Sequenced by immunoSEQ multiplex PCR; TCRdb stores in-frame clones only, minus some. The sample holds about 45,000 clones, roughly four fifths seen once. The clonotype comes from a human donor who had a prior SARS-CoV-2 infection. This sample comprised CD4+ T cells from PBMCs cultured without peptide, obtained before COVID-19 vaccination. V is TRBV5-1 and J is TRBJ2-1; D might be TRBD2 (6 bases). The DNA of the CDR3 is TGCGCCAGCAGCTTGGTTAGCGGAGTGTACAATGAGCAGTTCTTC. Translating it yields CASSLVSGVYNEQFF.